Listed below are T cell receptor beta chains from one sample, sequenced in a study of blood T cells in healthy people across ages. TCRdb re-called the 5' RACE reads through MiXCR, storing one row per CDR3 protein. Of roughly 730,000 distinct CDR3 sequences listed, about 56% are singletons. Specimen: blood. The receptors originated from a man between 35 and 55 years old in good health. CDR3s include the opening cysteine and the closing phenylalanine or tryptophan. A D gene is named only where the DNA matches it firmly. Where a row states a size, it is once, few, many or the class of an expanded clone; other rows omit it.

V	J	size	D	DNA	CDR3
TRBV4-3	TRBJ2-7	NA	TRBD1	TGCGCCAGCAGCCAAGATTACAGGGGACAGTCGTACGAGCAGTACTTC	CASSQDYRGQSYEQYF
TRBV12-3/TRBV12-4	TRBJ2-4	NA	NA	TGTGCCAGCAGTCTTGGGGAGATGCAGTACTTC	CASSLGEMQYF
TRBV20-1	TRBJ2-3	NA	NA	TGCAGTGCTACGAGTCCCTGGGGTCTGGGCACAGATACGCAGTATTTT	CSATSPWGLGTDTQYF
TRBV28	TRBJ2-7	few	NA	TGTGCCAGCAGAAATCCGGGACCTTACGAGCAGTACTTC	CASRNPGPYEQYF
TRBV7-9	TRBJ2-3	NA	NA	TGTGCCAGCAGCTTAGCGGCCGATCGGCCGCAGTATTTT	CASSLAADRPQYF
TRBV4-3	TRBJ2-3	NA	NA	TGCGCCAGCAGCCAAGAACCCACAGATACGCAGTATTTT	CASSQEPTDTQYF
TRBV5-4	TRBJ1-2	NA	NA	TGTGCCAGCAGCTACCCGCCCGGGGTCCTTTATGGCTACACCTTC	CASSYPPGVLYGYTF
TRBV18	TRBJ2-5	few	TRBD2	TGTGCCAGCTCACCACTAAGCGGGGAAGAGACCCAGTACTTC	CASSPLSGEETQYF
TRBV7-9	TRBJ2-3	NA	NA	TGTGCCAGCAGCCCCAGGCGAACAAGCAGCACAGATACGCAGTATTTT	CASSPRRTSSTDTQYF
TRBV6-1	TRBJ1-5	few	NA	TGTGCCAGCAACGGAGGGCTCAGCGCGGATCAGCCCCAGCATTTT	CASNGGLSADQPQHF
TRBV6-1	TRBJ2-5	NA	TRBD2	TGTGCCAGCAGTGAAGGTTCCGGGAGGGAGACCCAGTACTTC	CASSEGSGRETQYF
TRBV27	TRBJ2-7	NA	TRBD2	TGTGCCAGCAGTGGCGTCTCCGCTAGCGGCTTCTACGAGCAGTACTTC	CASSGVSASGFYEQYF
TRBV24-1	TRBJ2-2	NA	TRBD1	TGTGCCACCAGTCGTGACAGGGATGGGGAGCTGTTTTTT	CATSRDRDGELFF
TRBV5-1	TRBJ2-3	NA	NA	TGCGCCAGCAGCTTGGAGGACTCCTCAGGGGCGGATACGCAGTATTTT	CASSLEDSSGADTQYF
TRBV9	TRBJ2-7	NA	NA	TGTGCCAGCAGCTCAGAGGGTAACTCCTACAATGAGCAGTACTTC	CASSSEGNSYNEQYF
TRBV6-1	TRBJ2-3	few	NA	TGTGCCAGCAGGGACTTAGCGGATACGCAGTATTTT	CASRDLADTQYF